In its sample, the clone carrying this T cell receptor (beta chain) was seen once. TCRdb's copy holds only in-frame clones and misses some; the assay was immunoSEQ multiplex PCR. The repertoire holds some 120,000 clones, roughly 87% seen once, with roughly a tenth in the top ten. This entry belongs to a study of T cell responses to AZD1222 COVID-19 vaccine. From germline, CDR1 is MNHEY and CDR2 SVGAGI. V trimming: 5 bases; J trimming: 1 base; junction bases outside the gene matches: 3. The length of the CDR3 is 14 residues. The source is an adult in good health. The material sequenced was peripheral blood, taken on day 0 of AZD1222 vaccination. V gene TRBV6-5 combines with J gene TRBJ2-5; 8 bases align to TRBD1. The DNA for the CDR3 is TGTGCCAGCAGTCAGGACAGGGCCCAAGAGACCCAGTACTTC. Its translation is CASSQDRAQETQYF.